This TCR beta chain appears in the sequencing data of a study of blood T cell repertoires in COVID-19. Study summary: Italy, Spain and the United States were the sources of the convalescent and acute COVID-19 samples. PBMCs, B-cell-depleted T cells, or T cells were the source of the cDNA or gDNA that made up the material.

Germline V gives CDR1 MNHNS, CDR2 SASEGT. The CDR3 extends over 16 amino acids. V trimming: 0 bases; J trimming: 8 bases; junction bases outside the gene matches: 11. Original handling: Amplification from reference gene primers served as the basis for estimated nucleated cell counts. Here immunoSEQ multiplex PCR was the method, and the copy in TCRdb shows in-frame clones only, minus some. The DNA was the basis for D and trimming; V, J and clone size are from that table. The table has around 350,000 clones, around nine tenths seen once. Sequenced input: peripheral blood. The gene calls are TRBV6-1 and TRBJ2-3, with 7 bases fitting TRBD2. The TCR sequence derives from a human donor in a cohort sampled during active COVID-19. CDR3 nucleotide sequence: TGTGCCAGCAGTGAAGCGAGTCTAGCGGCGGTAGGTACGCAGTATTTT. Its translation is CASSEASLAAVGTQYF.